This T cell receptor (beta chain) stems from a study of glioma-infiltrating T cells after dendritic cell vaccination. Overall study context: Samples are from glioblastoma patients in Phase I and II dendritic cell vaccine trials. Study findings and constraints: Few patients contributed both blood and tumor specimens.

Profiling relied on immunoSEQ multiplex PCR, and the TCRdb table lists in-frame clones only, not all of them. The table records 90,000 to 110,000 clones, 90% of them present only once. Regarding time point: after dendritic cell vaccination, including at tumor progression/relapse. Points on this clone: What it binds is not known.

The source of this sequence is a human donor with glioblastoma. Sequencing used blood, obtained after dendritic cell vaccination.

The CDR3 loop is CASSAGGQVNSPLHF. The CDR3, as DNA: TGCGCCAGCAGCGCCGGGGGACAGGTTAATTCACCCCTCCACTTT. V gene TRBV5-1 combines with J gene TRBJ1-6; the match to TRBD1 covers 8 bases. The CDR3 loop spans 15 amino acids. CDR1 is SGHRS, CDR2 YFSETQ, per germline. Germline trimming cut 4 bases from V and 6 bases from J; bases unmatched to any gene: 6.